This TCR beta chain was documented in a study of T cells in Graves' hyperthyroidism and ophthalmopathy (dated by TCRdb to about 2019). In the study overall: Peripheral blood samples were taken at the time of initial diagnosis, prior to any treatment. A discovery cohort of around 98 patients, about 43 with Graves' ophthalmopathy and over 55 with stable Graves' hyperthyroidism, was used to find distinguishing TCR V-J signatures. Whether ophthalmopathy could be predicted prospectively was tested in an independent validation cohort made up of 18 hyperthyroidism patients plus 17 patients who later progressed to ophthalmopathy. For training and testing, the 100 or so patients in the discovery cohort were randomly divided in a 7:3 ratio. Thyroid tissue and blood T-cell repertoires from about 6 Graves' hyperthyroidism patients were also compared in the study. Once sampling was done, hyperthyroidism patients were given methimazole at a starting dose of 30 mg daily, whereas ophthalmopathy patients were given high-dose intravenous methylprednisolone. The paper reports TCR Vbeta CDR3 sequencing of roughly 140 peripheral blood samples: 43 ophthalmopathy, about 75 hyperthyroidism and around 17 progressor patients. The research as a whole found: In validation, the model predicted progression to ophthalmopathy a median of about 6.8 months before onset, with approximately 68% sensitivity and roughly 73% specificity. Most expanded thyroid clonotypes (frequency above 0.001) were also detected in blood, suggesting blood repertoires may reflect thyroid immune responses. In cross-validation, a model built on a 13 V-J signature told ophthalmopathy apart from stable hyperthyroidism with approximately 90% sensitivity and around 83% specificity, and in testing the same model reached 80%/75%. No statistical method was used to set the sample size in advance, and investigators knew the group allocation.

This clonotype has ten or more counts. The antigen it binds to is not known. No base-level quality is on record; no much larger clone is a single base apart. After removal of 6 bases from V and 0 bases from J, the junction retains 7 bases not matched to a gene. There are 16 amino acids in the CDR3, from cysteine to phenylalanine inclusive. Only the CDR3 part of the read is kept: 48 bases, read in frame from the first base. The germline V gene supplies CDR1 MNHNS and CDR2 SASEGT. Stable Graves' hyperthyroidism was defined as the absence of progression to ophthalmopathy over 18 months of follow-up. Hyperthyroidism patients were newly diagnosed, with disease duration under 2 months, and aged 18 to 65 years. Patients with uncontrolled infections, other autoimmune diseases, pregnancy or lactation were excluded. Clinical symptoms, serum thyroxine and TRAb, thyroid ultrasound, and orbital computed tomography formed the basis for the diagnoses. PBMCs were isolated from more than 8 ml of fresh peripheral blood by Ficoll-Paque density gradient centrifugation. Total RNA was extracted with Trizol reagent, and quality was checked on an Agilent 2100 Bioanalyzer.

The TCR beta CDR3 regions were amplified from RNA transcripts. For the first round of RT-PCR on the TCR CDR3, the HTBI primer set was used together with the Qiagen OneStep RT-PCR kit. Libraries were constructed in a second round of multiplex PCR, after which size selection and purification were carried out. Paired-end sequencing of the libraries was performed with 100 bp reads on an Illumina HiSeq2000. The original pipeline was this. SOAPnuke was used to process the raw data, with reads discarded if the reads contained adapters or uncalled bases, had a mean Phred below 15, or lacked an exact constant-primer or identifier match. High-quality paired reads were merged using COPE v1.2.5, and each unique nucleotide sequence was defined as a clonotype. Clonotypes were aligned to IMGT TRBV, TRBD and TRBJ reference segments using MiTCR v1.1. Analysis was restricted to V-J combinations with a frequency above 0.0001, which covered roughly 99% of repertoires. The TCS score was defined as F50 (clonal expansion) divided by E x V (chaos), with BLOSUM62-based TCRdist calculated between CDR3 peptides within each V-J. Welch's t-statistics and random forest reduced roughly 540 V-J features to 10 to 15, which were used in a naive Bayes classifier (R e1071). Starting from the raw public reads, TCRdb applied fastp trimming at Q25, assembled clones with MiXCR and retained in-frame beta chains. Entries that share a CDR3 protein sequence are merged under the most common genes and DNA. What appears here as the V and J calls and clone size reflects TCRdb's work, not the paper's. The sample table contains fewer than 600,000 distinct CDR3 sequences; only one count was recorded for about an eighth of them. Under 20% of the sample goes to the ten largest clones.

Sequenced sample: blood. The chain joins TRBV6-1 to TRBJ2-7, and TRBD2 aligns with 11 junction nucleotides. The sequence came from a woman aged 18-29 years with Graves' hyperthyroidism. The CDR3 loop reads CASRTGLAGISYEQYF. In nucleotide form, the sequence is TGTGCCAGCAGAACCGGACTAGCGGGCATCTCCTACGAGCAGTACTTC.